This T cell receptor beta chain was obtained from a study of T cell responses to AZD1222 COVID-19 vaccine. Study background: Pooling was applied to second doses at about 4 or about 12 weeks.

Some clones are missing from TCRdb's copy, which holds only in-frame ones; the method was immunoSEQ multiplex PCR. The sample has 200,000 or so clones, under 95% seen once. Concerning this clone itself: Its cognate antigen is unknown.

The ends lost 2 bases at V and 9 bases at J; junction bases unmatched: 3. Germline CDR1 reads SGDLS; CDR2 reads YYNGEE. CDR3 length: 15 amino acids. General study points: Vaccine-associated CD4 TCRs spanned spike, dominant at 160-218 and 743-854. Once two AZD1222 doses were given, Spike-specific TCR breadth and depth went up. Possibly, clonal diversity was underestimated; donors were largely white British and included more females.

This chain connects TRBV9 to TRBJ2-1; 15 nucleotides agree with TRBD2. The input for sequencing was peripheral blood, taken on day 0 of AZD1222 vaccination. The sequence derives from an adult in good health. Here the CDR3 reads CASSVGLAGGVEQFF. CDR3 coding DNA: TGTGCCAGCAGCGTCGGACTAGCGGGAGGGGTTGAGCAGTTCTTC.